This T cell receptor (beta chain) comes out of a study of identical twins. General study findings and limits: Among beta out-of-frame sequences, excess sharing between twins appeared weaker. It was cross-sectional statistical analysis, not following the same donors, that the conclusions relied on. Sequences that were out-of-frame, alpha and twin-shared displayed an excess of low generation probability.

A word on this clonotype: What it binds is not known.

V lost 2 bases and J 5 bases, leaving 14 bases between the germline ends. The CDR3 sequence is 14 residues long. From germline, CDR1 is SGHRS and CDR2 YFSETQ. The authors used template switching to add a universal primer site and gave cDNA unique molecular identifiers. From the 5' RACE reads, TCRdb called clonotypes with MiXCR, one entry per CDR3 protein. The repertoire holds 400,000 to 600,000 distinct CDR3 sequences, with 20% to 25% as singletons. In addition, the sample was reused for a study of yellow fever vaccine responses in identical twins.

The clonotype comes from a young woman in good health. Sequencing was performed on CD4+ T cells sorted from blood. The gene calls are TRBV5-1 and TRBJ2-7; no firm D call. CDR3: CASSLRLGVNEQYF. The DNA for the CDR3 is TGCGCCAGCAGCTTACGGCTAGGTGTGAACGAGCAGTACTTC.